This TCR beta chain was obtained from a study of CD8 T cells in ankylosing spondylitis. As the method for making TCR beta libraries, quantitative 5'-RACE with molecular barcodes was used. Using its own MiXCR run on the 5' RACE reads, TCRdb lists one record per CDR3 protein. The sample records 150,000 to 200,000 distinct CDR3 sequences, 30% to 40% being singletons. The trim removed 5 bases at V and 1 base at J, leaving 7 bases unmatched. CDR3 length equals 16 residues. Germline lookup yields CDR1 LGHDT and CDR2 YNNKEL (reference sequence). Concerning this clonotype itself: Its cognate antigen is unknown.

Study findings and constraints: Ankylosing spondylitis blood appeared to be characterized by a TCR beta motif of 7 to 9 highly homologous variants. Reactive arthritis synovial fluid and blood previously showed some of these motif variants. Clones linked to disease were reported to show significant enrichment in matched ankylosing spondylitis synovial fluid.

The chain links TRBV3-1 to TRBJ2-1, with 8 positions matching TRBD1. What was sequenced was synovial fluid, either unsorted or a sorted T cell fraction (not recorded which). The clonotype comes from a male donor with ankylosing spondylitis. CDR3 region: CASSTSRTGSYNEQFF. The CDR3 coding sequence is TGTGCCAGCAGCACCTCCCGGACAGGGTCCTACAATGAGCAGTTCTTC.